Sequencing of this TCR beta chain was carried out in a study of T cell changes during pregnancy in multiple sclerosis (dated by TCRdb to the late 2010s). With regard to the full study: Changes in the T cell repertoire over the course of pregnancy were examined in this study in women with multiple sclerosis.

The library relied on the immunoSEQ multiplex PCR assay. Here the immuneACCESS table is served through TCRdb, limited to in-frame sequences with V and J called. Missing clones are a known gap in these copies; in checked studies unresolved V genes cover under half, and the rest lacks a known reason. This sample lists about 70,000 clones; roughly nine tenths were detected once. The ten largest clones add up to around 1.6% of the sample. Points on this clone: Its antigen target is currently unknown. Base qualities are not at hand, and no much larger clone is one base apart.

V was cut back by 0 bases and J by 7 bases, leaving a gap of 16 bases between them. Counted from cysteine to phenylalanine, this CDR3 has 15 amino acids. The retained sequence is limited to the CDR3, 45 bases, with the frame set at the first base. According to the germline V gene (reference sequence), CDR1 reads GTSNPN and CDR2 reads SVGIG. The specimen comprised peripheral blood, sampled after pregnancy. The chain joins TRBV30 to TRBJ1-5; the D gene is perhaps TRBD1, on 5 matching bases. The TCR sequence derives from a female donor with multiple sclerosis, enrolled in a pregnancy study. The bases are TGTGCCTGGAGTGTACGTGCGGGGTCAGGGCAGCCCCAGCATTTT. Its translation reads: CAWSVRAGSGQPQHF.